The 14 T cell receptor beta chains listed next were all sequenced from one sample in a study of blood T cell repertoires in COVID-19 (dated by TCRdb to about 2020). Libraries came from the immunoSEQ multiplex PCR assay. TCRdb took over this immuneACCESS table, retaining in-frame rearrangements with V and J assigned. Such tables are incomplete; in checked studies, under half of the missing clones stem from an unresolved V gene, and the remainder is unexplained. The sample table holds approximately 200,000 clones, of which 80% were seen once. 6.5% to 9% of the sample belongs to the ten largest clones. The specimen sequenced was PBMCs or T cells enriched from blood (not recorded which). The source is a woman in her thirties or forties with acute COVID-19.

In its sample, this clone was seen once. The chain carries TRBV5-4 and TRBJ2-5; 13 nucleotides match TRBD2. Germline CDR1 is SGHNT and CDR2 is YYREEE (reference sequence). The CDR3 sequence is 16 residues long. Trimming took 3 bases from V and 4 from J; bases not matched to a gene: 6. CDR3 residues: CASSYGLAGALETQYF. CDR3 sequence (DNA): TGTGCCAGCAGCTACGGACTAGCGGGGGCATTAGAGACCCAGTACTTC.

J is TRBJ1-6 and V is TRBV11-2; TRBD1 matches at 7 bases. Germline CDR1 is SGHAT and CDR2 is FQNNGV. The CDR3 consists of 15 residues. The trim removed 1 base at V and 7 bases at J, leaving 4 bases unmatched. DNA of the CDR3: TGTGCCAGCAGCTTAGTAGGGGGCGAGAATTCACCCCTCCACTTT. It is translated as CASSLVGGENSPLHF.

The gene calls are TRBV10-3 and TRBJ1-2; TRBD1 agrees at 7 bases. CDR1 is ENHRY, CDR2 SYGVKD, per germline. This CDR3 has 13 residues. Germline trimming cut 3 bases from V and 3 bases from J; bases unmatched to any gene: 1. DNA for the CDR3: TGTGCCATCAGTGATGACAGGGACTATGGCTACACCTTC. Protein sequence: CAISDDRDYGYTF.

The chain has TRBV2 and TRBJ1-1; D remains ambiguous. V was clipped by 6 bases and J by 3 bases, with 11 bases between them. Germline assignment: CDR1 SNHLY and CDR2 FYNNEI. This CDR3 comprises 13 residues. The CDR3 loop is CASSPERYTEAFF. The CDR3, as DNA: TGTGCCAGCAGCCCGGAGCGCTACACTGAAGCTTTCTTT. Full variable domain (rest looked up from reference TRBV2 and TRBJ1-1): EPEVTQTPSHQVTQMGQEVILRCVPISNHLYFYWYRQILGQKVEFLVSFYNNEISEKSEIFDDQFSVERPDGSNFTLKIRSTKLEDSAMYFCASSPERYTEAFFGQGTRLTVV.

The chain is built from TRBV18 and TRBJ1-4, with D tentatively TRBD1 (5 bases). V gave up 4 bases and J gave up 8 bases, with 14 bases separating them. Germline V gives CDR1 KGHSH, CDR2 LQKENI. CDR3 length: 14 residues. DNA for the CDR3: TGTGCCAGCTCACGAGGGTCGGAGGGGGAAAAACTGTTTTTT. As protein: CASSRGSEGEKLFF.

The CDR3 loop reads CASGWGGSYNEQFF. CDR3 coding DNA: TGTGCCAGCGGATGGGGGGGCTCCTACAATGAGCAGTTCTTC. The rearrangement uses TRBV28 and TRBJ2-1, with 7 bases identical to TRBD2. CDR1 is MDHEN, CDR2 SYDVKM, per germline. The CDR3 is made up of 14 amino acids. V shed 8 bases and J 0 bases; nucleotides not matched to a gene: 4.

Here the CDR3 reads CASSSSPQGYDSPLHF. DNA for the CDR3: TGTGCCAGCAGCTCCTCCCCCCAGGGGTACGATTCACCCCTCCACTTT. The chain recombines TRBV7-8 with TRBJ1-6; D is perhaps TRBD1 (6 bases). With 4 bases removed from V and 8 bases from J, the gap between germline ends came to 18 bases. This CDR3 is built from 16 residues. The germline V gene has CDR1 SGHVS and CDR2 FQNEAQ.

The CDR3 sequence: CASTPDRGRGNYGYTF. The CDR3 DNA reads TGTGCCAGCACCCCCGACCGAGGCAGGGGTAACTATGGCTACACCTTC. The V gene is TRBV2, the J gene TRBJ1-2; weak D call: TRBD1 (6 bases). Germline-derived CDR1 and CDR2 are SNHLY and FYNNEI. This CDR3 spans 16 amino acids. The V and J ends lost 7 bases and 1 base respectively, with 19 bases between them.

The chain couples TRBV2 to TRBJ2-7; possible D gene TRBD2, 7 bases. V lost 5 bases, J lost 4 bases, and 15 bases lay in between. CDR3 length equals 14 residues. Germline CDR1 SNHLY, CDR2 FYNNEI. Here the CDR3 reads CASSRQGRGYEQYF. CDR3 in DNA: TGTGCCAGCAGTCGGCAGGGGCGGGGGTACGAGCAGTACTTC. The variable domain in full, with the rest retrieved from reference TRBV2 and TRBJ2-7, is EPEVTQTPSHQVTQMGQEVILRCVPISNHLYFYWYRQILGQKVEFLVSFYNNEISEKSEIFDDQFSVERPDGSNFTLKIRSTKLEDSAMYFCASSRQGRGYEQYFGPGTRLTVT.

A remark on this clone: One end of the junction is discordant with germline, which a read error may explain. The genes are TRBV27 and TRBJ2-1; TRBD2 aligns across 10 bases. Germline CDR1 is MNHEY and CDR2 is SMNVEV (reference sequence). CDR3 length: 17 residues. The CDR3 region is CASSLLGLAGDAGGKIF. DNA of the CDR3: TGTGCCAGCAGTTTATTAGGGCTAGCGGGAGACGCCGGAGGGAAGATCTTC.

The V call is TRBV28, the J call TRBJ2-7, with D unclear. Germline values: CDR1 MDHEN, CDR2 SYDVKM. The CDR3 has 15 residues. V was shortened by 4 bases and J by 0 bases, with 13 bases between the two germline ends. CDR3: CASSSLGESSYEQYF. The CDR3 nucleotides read TGTGCCAGCAGTTCCCTGGGCGAGAGCTCCTACGAGCAGTACTTC.

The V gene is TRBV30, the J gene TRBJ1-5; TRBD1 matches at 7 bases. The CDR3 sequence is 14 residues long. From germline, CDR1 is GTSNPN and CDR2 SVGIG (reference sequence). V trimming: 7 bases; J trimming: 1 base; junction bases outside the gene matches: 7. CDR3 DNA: TGTGCCTCTCAGGGGGAAGGAAGCAATCAGCCCCAGCATTTT. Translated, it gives CASQGEGSNQPQHF.

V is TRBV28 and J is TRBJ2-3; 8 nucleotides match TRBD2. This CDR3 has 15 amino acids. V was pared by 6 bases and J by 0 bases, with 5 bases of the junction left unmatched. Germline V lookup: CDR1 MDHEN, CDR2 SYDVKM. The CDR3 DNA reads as TGTGCCAGCAGCCCTGGACTAGCCAGCACAGATACGCAGTATTTT. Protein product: CASSPGLASTDTQYF.

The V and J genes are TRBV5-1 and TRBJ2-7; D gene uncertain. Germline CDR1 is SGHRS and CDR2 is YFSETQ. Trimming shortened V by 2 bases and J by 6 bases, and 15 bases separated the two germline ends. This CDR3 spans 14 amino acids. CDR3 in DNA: TGCGCCAGCAGCTTTACTTCCGCGGTGGGCGAGCAGTACTTC. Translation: CASSFTSAVGEQYF.